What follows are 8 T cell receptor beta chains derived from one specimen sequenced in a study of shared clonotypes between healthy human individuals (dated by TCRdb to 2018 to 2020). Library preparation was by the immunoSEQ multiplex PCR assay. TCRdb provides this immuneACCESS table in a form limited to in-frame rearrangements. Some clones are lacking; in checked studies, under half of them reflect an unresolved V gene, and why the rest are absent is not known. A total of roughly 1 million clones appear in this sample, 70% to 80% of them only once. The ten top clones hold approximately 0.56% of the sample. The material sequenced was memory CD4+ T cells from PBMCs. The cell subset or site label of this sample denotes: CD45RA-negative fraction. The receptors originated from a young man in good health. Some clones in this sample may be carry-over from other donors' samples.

CDR3: CSALRGNEQFF. The CDR3 nucleotides read TGCAGTGCTCTACGTGGGAATGAGCAGTTCTTC. The gene calls are TRBV20-1 and TRBJ2-1; no clear D. Germline V gene data show CDR1 as DFQATT and CDR2 as SNEGSKA (reference sequence). The CDR3 consists of 11 residues. V lost 5 bases and J 7 bases, leaving 9 bases between the germline ends.

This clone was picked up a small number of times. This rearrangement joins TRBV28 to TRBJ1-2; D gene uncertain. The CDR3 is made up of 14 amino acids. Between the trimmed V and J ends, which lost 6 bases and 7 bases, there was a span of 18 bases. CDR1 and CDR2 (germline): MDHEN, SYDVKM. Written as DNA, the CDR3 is TGTGCCAGCAGCTCCCGGAGGCACCAAGGTGGCTACACCTTC. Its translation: CASSSRRHQGGYTF.

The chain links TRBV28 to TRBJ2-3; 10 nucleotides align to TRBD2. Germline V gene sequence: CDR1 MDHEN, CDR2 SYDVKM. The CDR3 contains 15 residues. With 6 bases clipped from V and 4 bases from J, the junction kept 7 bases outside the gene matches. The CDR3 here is CASSKLAGKADTQYF. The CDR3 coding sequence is TGTGCCAGCAGCAAACTAGCGGGGAAGGCAGATACGCAGTATTTT. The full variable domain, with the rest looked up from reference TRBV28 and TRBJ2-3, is DVKVTQSSRYLVKRTGEKVFLECVQDMDHENMFWYRQDPGLGLRLIYFSYDVKMKEKGDIPEGYSVSREKKERFSLILESASTNQTSMYLCASSKLAGKADTQYFGPGTRLTVL.

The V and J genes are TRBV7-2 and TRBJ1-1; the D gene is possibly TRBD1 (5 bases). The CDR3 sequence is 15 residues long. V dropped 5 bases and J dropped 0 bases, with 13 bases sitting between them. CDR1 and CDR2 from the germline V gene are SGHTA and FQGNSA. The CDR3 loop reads CASSSKRQLNTEAFF. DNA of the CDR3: TGTGCCAGCAGCAGTAAGAGACAGCTGAACACTGAAGCTTTCTTT.

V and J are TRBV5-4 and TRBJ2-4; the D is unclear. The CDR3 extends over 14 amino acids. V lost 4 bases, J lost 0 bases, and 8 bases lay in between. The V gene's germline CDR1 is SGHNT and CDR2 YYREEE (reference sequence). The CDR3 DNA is TGTGCCAGCAGCCAGTCCCTAGCCAAAAACATTCAGTACTTC. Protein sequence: CASSQSLAKNIQYF.

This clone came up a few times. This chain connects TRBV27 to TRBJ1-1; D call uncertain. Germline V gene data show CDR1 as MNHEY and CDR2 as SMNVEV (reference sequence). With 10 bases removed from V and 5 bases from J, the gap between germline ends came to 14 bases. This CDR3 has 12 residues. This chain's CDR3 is CATSRGRTEAFF. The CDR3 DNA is TGTGCCACCTCGCGGGGTAGGACTGAAGCTTTCTTT.

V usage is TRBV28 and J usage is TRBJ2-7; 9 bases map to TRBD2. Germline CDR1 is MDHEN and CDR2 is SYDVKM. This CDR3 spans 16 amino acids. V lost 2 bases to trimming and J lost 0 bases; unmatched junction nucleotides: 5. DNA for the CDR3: TGTGCCAGCAGTTTACCCAGCGGGGGGATCTCCTACGAGCAGTACTTC. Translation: CASSLPSGGISYEQYF.

CDR3 protein: CASKRTPGEGYTF. The CDR3 bases are TGTGCCAGCAAACGGACGCCGGGGGAGGGCTACACCTTC. The chain carries TRBV28 and TRBJ1-2; D perhaps matches TRBD1 (5 bases). CDR1 is MDHEN and CDR2 is SYDVKM in the germline V gene. The V and J ends lost 7 bases and 8 bases respectively, with 17 bases between them. The CDR3 length is 13 residues.